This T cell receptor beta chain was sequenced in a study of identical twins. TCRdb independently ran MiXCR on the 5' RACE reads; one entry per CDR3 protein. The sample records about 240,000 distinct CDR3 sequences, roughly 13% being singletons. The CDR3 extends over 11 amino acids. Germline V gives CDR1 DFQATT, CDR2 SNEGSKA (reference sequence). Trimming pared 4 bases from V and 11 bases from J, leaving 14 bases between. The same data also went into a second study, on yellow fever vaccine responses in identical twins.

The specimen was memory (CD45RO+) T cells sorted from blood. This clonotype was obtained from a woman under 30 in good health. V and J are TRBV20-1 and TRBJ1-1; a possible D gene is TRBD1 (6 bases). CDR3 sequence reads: CSATGAQGAFF. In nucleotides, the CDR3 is TGCAGTGCTACCGGGGCCCAGGGGGCTTTCTTT.